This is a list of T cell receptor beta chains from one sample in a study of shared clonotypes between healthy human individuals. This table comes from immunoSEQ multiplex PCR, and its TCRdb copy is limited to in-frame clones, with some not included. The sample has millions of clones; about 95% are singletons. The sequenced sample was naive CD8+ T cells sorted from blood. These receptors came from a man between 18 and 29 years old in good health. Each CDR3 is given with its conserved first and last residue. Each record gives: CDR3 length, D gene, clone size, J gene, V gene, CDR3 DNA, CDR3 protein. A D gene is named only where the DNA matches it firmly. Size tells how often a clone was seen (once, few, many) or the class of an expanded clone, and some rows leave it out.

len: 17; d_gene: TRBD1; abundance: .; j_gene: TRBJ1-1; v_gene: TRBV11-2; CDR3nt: TGTGCCAGCAGCTTGAACAGGGGGTTGGGCTTGGGCACTGAAGCTTTCTTT; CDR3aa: CASSLNRGLGLGTEAFF
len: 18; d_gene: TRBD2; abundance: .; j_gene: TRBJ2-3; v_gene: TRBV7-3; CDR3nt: TGTGCCAGCAGCTTAACCTTGGCTAGCGGGGGTAACACAGATACGCAGTATTTT; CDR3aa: CASSLTLASGGNTDTQYF
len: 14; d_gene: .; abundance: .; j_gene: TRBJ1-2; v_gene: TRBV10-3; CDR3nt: TGTGCCATCAGTGACCTCCAAGGTGACTATGGCTACACCTTC; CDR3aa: CAISDLQGDYGYTF
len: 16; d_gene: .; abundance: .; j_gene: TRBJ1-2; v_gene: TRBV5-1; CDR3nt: TGCGCCAGCAGCTTGGAGTCGGAGGACTATAACTATGGCTACACCTTC; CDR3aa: CASSLESEDYNYGYTF
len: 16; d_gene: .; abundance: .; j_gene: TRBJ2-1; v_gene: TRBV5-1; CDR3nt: TGCGCCAGCAGCTTGGCCCAGGGGATCTCCTACAATGAGCAGTTCTTC; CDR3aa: CASSLAQGISYNEQFF
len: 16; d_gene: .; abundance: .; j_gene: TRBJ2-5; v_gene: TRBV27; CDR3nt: TGTGCCAGCAGCCCATCCTGGGGGGAAGTCGTAGAGACCCAGTACTTC; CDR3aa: CASSPSWGEVVETQYF
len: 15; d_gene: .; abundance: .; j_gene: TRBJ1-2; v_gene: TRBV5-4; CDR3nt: TGTGCCAGCAGCTTGATCGGGGAAGTGAACTATGGCTACACCTTC; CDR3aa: CASSLIGEVNYGYTF
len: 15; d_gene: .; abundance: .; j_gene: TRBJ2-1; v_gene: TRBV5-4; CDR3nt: TGTGCCAGCAGCTTGTCTTTAGCCTCGCCAGGTGAGCAGTTCTTC; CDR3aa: CASSLSLASPGEQFF
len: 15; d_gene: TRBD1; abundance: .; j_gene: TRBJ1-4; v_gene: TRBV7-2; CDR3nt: TGTGCCAGCAGCACAAGTCAGGGGGCGCATGAAAAACTGTTTTTT; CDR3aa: CASSTSQGAHEKLFF
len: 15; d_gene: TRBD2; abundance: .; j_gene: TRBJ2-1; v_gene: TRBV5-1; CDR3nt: TGCGCCAGCAGTTTCGGGACTAGCGGGAGTCCTGAGCAGTTCTTC; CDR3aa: CASSFGTSGSPEQFF
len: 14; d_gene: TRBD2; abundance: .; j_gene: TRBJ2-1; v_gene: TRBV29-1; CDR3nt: TGCAGCGTTGACAGCGGGAGTCTTTACAATGAGCAGTTCTTC; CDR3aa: CSVDSGSLYNEQFF
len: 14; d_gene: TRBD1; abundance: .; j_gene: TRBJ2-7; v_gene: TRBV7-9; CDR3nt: TGTGCCAGCAGCCCGACAGGGGGCCGGGACGAGCAGTACTTC; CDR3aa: CASSPTGGRDEQYF
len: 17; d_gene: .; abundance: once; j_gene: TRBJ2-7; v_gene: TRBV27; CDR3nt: TGTGCCAGCAGTTTCCCCGACAGGGAGGGTTTGTCCTACGAGCAGTACTTC; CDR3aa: CASSFPDREGLSYEQYF
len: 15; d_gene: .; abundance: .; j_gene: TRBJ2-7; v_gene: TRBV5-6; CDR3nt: TGTGCCAGCAGCTTGGAGGTGGCATCAATCTGGGAGCAGTACTTC; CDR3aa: CASSLEVASIWEQYF
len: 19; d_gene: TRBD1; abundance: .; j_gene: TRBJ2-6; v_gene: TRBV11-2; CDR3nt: TGTGCCAGCAGCCAGGGACAGGTGGATGACTTCTCTGGGGCCAACGTCCTGACTTTC; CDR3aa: CASSQGQVDDFSGANVLTF
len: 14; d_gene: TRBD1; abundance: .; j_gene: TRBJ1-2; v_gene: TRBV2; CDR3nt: TGTGCCAACGGGATCGACAGGGGGCTTTATGGCTACACCTTC; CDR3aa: CANGIDRGLYGYTF
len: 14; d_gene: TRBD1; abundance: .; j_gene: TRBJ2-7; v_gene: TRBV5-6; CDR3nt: TGTGCCAGCAGTTCCGGGACAGACCCCTACGAGCAGTACTTC; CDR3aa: CASSSGTDPYEQYF
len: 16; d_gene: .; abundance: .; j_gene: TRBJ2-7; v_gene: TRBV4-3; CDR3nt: TGCGCCAGCAGCCAAGCCGCAGCGGGCAAGGCCTACGAGCAGTACTTC; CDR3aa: CASSQAAAGKAYEQYF
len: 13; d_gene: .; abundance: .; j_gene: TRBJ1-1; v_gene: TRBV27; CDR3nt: TGTGCCAGCAGTTTATCGGGGTCTCCTGAAGCTTTCTTT; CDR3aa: CASSLSGSPEAFF
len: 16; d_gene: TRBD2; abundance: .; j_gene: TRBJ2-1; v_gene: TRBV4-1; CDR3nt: TGCGCCAGCAGCCCCGGGACTAGCGGGACGCGCGATGAGCAGTTCTTC; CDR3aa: CASSPGTSGTRDEQFF
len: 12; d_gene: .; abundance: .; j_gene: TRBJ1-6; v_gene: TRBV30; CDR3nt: TGTGCCTGGGACAATTCGGGATCACCCCTCCACTTT; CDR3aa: CAWDNSGSPLHF
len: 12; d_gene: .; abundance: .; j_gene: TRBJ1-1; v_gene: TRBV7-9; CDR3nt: TGTGCCAGCAGCTACAGTGGAACTGAAGCTTTCTTT; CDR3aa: CASSYSGTEAFF